Many counts were recorded for the clone carrying this T cell receptor beta chain. Its cognate antigen is unknown. The data stem from a study of breast tumors, draining lymph nodes, adjacent tissues. The study's findings and limits: Data only fit, rather than demonstrated, lymph node origin of most tumor T cells. Most tumor T cells seemingly derive from lymph node, then expand in tumor.

Trimming took 3 bases from V and 6 from J; bases not matched to a gene: 6. Germline CDR1 SGHRS, CDR2 YFSETQ. The CDR3 runs to 14 residues. Axillary draining lymph nodes of breast cancer patients supplied the node samples. TCRdb reprocessed the multiplex PCR reads with MiXCR, giving one entry per CDR3 protein. The data contain 270,000 or so distinct CDR3 sequences, over 25% of them seen just once; the ten biggest clones take up under 1.2%. The source is a female donor with breast cancer. Some clones in this sample may be carry-over from other donors' samples. The sequenced sample was axillary lymph node tissue. V gene TRBV5-1 combines with J gene TRBJ2-7; 10 bases agree with TRBD2. The CDR3 DNA reads as TGCGCCAGCAGCTCAGCGGGAGGGCCTGGCGAGCAGTACTTC. Protein sequence: CASSSAGGPGEQYF.